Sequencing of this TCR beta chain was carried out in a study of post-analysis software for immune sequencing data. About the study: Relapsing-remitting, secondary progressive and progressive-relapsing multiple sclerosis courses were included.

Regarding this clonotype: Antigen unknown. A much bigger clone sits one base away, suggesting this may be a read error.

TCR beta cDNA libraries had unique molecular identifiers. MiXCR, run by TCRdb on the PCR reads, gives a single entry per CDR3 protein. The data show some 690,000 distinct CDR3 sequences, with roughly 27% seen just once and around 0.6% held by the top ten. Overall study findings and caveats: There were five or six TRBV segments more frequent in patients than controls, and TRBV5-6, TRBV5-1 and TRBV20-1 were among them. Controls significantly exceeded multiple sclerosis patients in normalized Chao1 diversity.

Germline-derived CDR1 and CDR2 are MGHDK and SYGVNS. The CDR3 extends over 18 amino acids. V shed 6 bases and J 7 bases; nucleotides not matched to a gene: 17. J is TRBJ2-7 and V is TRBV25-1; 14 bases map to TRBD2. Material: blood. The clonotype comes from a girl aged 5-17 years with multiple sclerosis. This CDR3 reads CASSPPWTSGGPYNEQYF. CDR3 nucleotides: TGTGCCAGCAGCCCCCCGTGGACTAGCGGGGGGCCCTACAATGAGCAGTACTTC.